The 9 T cell receptor beta chains in this list originate from one sample, sequenced in a study of blood T cell repertoires in COVID-19. Libraries were prepared by immunoSEQ multiplex PCR; TCRdb keeps only in-frame clonotypes and omits some of them. The sample consists of 55,000 to 65,000 clones, 90% of them appearing once. The sequenced sample consisted of peripheral blood. These receptors came from a human donor with active COVID-19. The donor label of this sample is uncertain.

This chain joins TRBV2 and TRBJ2-2, with 8 bases identical to TRBD1. V lost 4 bases to trimming and J lost 1 base; unmatched junction nucleotides: 2. CDR1 and CDR2 from the germline V gene are SNHLY and FYNNEI. This CDR3 region has 15 residues. As DNA, the CDR3 is TGTGCCAGCAGTGGACAGGGGCTGAACACCGGGGAGCTGTTTTTT. This sequence encodes CASSGQGLNTGELFF.

This chain joins TRBV10-1 and TRBJ2-3, with D maybe TRBD1 (5 bases). The V end was cut by 11 bases, the J end by 0 bases, with 12 bases between. The V gene's germline CDR1 is WNHNN and CDR2 SYGVQD (reference sequence). CDR3 length: 13 amino acids. CDR3 nucleotide sequence: TGCGCCCTCCAGGGCCCTAGCACAGATACGCAGTATTTT. Protein product: CALQGPSTDTQYF.

This sequence joins TRBV7-9 and TRBJ2-3; D is possibly TRBD1 (6 bases). The length of the CDR3 is 12 residues. CDR1 is SEHNR and CDR2 is FQNEAQ in the germline V gene (reference sequence). V was pared by 2 bases and J by 6 bases, with 6 bases between. The CDR3 protein is CASSLQGDTQYF. CDR3 DNA sequence: TGTGCCAGCAGCTTACAGGGGGATACGCAGTATTTT. Full variable domain (rest looked up from reference TRBV7-9 and TRBJ2-3): DTGVSQNPRHKITKRGQNVTFRCDPISEHNRLYWYRQTLGQGPEFLTYFQNEAQLEKSRLLSDRFSAERPKGSFSTLEIQRTEQGDSAMYLCASSLQGDTQYFGPGTRLTVL.

This rearrangement joins TRBV6-5 to TRBJ1-4; no definite D call. V lost 7 bases, J lost 13 bases, and 19 bases lay in between. The V gene's germline CDR1 is MNHEY and CDR2 SVGAGI. The CDR3 length is 13 residues. In nucleotides, the CDR3 is TGTGCCAGCACTTTTGCGGGAAAGGGAGCACTGTTTTTT. This gives the protein CASTFAGKGALFF.

The genes are TRBV30 and TRBJ2-3; the match to TRBD2 covers 7 bases. Germline V lookup: CDR1 GTSNPN, CDR2 SVGIG (reference sequence). The CDR3 length is 14 residues. Trimming cost V 7 bases and J 4 bases; bases outside gene matches: 11. CDR3 nucleotide sequence: TGTGCCTCGAGGATGGGAGGGGTCCCAGATACGCAGTATTTT. Its protein is CASRMGGVPDTQYF.

This chain links TRBV9 with TRBJ2-5, with 9 bases fitting TRBD2. The germline CDR1 and CDR2 sequences are SGDLS and YYNGEE. After removal of 2 bases from V and 5 bases from J, the junction contained 7 bases not matched to a gene. This CDR3 is 15 amino acids long. For the CDR3, the DNA is TGTGCCAGCAGCGTTGGTAGCGGGAGCCGGGAGACCCAGTACTTC. The encoded protein is CASSVGSGSRETQYF.

V usage is TRBV6-2 or TRBV6-3 and J usage is TRBJ2-3, with TRBD2 matching over 16 bases. Germline assignment: CDR1 MNHEY and CDR2 SVGEGT. CDR3 size: 17 residues. The J segment lost 4 bases and the V segment lost 0 bases, leaving 1 base of the junction unmatched. The CDR3: CASSYSGLAGGPDTQYF. The CDR3 DNA reads as TGTGCCAGCAGTTACTCGGGACTAGCGGGGGGGCCAGATACGCAGTATTTT.

Only a few counts were recorded for this clone. CDR3 DNA sequence: TGTGCCAGCTCACCCGGGGGAGATAGTTTGGGCTACACCTTC. Translating it yields CASSPGGDSLGYTF. The chain employs TRBV18 and TRBJ1-2, with D possibly matching TRBD1 (5 bases). There are 14 residues in the CDR3. Germline V lookup: CDR1 KGHSH, CDR2 LQKENI. With 3 bases removed from V and 8 bases from J, the gap between germline ends came to 16 bases.

V usage is TRBV5-4 and J usage is TRBJ2-3; the match to TRBD2 covers 8 bases. The CDR3 contains 15 residues. CDR1 and CDR2 from the germline V gene are SGHNT and YYREEE (reference sequence). J was trimmed by 0 bases and V by 2 bases; bases with no gene match: 2. The CDR3 loop is CASSFGGRSTDTQYF. CDR3 coding DNA: TGTGCCAGCAGCTTCGGCGGGAGGAGCACAGATACGCAGTATTTT.